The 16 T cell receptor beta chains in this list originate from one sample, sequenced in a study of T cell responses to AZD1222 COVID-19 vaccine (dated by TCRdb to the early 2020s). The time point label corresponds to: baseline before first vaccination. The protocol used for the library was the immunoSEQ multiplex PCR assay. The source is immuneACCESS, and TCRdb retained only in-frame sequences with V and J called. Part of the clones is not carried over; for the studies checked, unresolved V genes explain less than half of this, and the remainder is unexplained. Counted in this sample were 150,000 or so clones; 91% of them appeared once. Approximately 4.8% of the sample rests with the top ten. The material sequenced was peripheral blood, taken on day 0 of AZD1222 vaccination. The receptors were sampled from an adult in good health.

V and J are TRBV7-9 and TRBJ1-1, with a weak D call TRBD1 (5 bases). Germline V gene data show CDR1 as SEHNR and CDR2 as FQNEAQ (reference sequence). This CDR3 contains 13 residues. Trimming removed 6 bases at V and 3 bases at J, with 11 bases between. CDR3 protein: CASRGDSYTEAFF. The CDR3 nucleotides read TGTGCCAGCAGAGGAGACAGCTACACTGAAGCTTTCTTT.

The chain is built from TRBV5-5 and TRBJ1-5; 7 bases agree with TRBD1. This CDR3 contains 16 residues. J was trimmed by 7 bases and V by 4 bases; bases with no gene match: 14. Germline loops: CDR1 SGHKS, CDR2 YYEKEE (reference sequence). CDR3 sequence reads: CASSPGGDRAAQPQHF. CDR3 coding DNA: TGTGCCAGCAGCCCGGGGGGCGACAGGGCAGCCCAGCCCCAGCATTTT.

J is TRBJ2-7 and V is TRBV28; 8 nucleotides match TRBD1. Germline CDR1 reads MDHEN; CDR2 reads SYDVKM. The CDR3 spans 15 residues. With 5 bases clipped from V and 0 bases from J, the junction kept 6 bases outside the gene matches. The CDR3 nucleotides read TGTGCCAGCAGTCTTTTAGGGACAGGCTCCTACGAGCAGTACTTC. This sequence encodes CASSLLGTGSYEQYF.

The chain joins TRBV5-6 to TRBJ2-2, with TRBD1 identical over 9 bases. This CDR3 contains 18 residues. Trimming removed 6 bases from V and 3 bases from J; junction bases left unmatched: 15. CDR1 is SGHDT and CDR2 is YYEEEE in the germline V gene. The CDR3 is CASTRSIVGQGYTGELFF. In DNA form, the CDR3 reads TGTGCCAGCACCCGGAGCATAGTGGGACAGGGATACACCGGGGAGCTGTTTTTT.

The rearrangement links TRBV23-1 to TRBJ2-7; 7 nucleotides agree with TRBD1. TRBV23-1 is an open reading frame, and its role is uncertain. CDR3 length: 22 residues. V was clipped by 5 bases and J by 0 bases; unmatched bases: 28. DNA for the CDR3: TGCGCCAGCAGTTATCCGGGACAGACACCCTTTGGCTCCTTGAGGGGCTCCTACGAGCAGTACTTC. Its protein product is CASSYPGQTPFGSLRGSYEQYF.

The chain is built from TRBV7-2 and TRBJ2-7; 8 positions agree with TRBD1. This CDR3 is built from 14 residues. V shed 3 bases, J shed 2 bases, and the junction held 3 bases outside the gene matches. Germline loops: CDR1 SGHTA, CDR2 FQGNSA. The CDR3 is CASSFGTGTYEQYF. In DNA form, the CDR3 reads TGTGCCAGCAGCTTTGGGACAGGAACCTACGAGCAGTACTTC.

The chain's CDR3 is CASSLAFRSYEQYF. In DNA, the CDR3 is TGTGCCAGCAGCTTAGCCTTCAGATCCTACGAGCAGTACTTC. This rearrangement joins TRBV7-2 to TRBJ2-7; D remains unclear. The CDR3 runs 14 residues. The V end lost 0 bases, the J end lost 1 base, and 7 bases lay between the germline ends. CDR1 and CDR2 from the germline V gene are SGHTA and FQGNSA.

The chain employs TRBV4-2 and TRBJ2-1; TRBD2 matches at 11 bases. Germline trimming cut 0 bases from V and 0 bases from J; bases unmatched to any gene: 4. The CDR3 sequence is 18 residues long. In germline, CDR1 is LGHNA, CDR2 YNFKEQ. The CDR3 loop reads CASSQEGTSGSSYNEQFF. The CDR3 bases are TGTGCCAGCAGCCAAGAGGGGACTAGCGGCAGCTCCTACAATGAGCAGTTCTTC.

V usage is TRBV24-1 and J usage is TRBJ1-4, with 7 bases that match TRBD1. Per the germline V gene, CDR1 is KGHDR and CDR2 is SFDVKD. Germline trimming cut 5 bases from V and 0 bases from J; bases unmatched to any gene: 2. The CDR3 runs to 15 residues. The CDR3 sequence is CATSGQGPTNEKLFF. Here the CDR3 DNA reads TGTGCCACCAGTGGACAGGGACCAACTAATGAAAAACTGTTTTTT.

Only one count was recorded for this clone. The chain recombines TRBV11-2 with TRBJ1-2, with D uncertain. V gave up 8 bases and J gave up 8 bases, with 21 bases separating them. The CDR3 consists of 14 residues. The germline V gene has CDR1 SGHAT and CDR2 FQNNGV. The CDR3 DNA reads TGTGCCAGCTCTTTCCCGGGGATAGAGGGCGGCTACACCTTC. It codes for CASSFPGIEGGYTF.

CDR3 sequence reads: CAWMGGRSYEQYF. The CDR3 DNA reads TGTGCCTGGATGGGGGGGAGAAGTTACGAGCAGTACTTC. The chain couples TRBV30 to TRBJ2-7; 7 nucleotides match TRBD2. CDR1 is GTSNPN and CDR2 is SVGIG in the germline V gene (reference sequence). The CDR3 runs to 13 residues. J was trimmed by 4 bases and V by 4 bases; bases with no gene match: 7.

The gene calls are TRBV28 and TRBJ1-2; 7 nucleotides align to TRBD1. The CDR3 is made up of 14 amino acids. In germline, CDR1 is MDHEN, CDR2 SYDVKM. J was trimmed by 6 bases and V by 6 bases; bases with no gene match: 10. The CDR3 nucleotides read TGTGCCAGCAGCTCGAGGGGGCGTGGAGATGGCTACACCTTC. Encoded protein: CASSSRGRGDGYTF.

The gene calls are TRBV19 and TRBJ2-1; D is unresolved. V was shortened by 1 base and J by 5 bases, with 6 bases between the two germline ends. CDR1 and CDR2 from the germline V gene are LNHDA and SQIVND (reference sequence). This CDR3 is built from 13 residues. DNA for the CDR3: TGTGCCAGTAGTATAGCGAGCGACAATGAGCAGTTCTTC. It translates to CASSIASDNEQFF.

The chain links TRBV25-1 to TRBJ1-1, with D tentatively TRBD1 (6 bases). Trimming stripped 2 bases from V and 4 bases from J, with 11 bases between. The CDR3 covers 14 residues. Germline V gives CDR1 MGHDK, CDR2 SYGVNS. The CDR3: CASSEQGKGTEAFF. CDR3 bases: TGTGCCAGCAGTGAACAGGGGAAGGGCACTGAAGCTTTCTTT.

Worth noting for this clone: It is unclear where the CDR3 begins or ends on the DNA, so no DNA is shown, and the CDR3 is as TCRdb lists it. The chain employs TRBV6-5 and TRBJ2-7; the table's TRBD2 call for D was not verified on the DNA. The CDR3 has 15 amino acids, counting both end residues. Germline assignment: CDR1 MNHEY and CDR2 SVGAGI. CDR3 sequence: CASSSSAGRTYEQYF.

The CDR3 is CASSRRKYAEAFF. The CDR3 DNA reads TGTGCCAGTAGTCGTCGGAAATACGCTGAAGCTTTCTTT. This chain links TRBV19 with TRBJ1-1, with no clear D. V lost 5 bases to trimming and J lost 6 bases, with 13 bases between them. The CDR3 is 13 residues long. Germline assignment: CDR1 LNHDA and CDR2 SQIVND (reference sequence). The whole variable domain, filled in from reference TRBV19 and TRBJ1-1, reads DGGITQSPKYLFRKEGQNVTLSCEQNLNHDAMYWYRQDPGQGLRLIYYSQIVNDFQKGDIAEGYSVSREKKESFPLTVTSAQKNPTAFYLCASSRRKYAEAFFGQGTRLTVV.